The TCR beta chain under discussion was sequenced for a study of T cell changes during pregnancy in multiple sclerosis. Profiled with immunoSEQ multiplex PCR; TCRdb holds only in-frame clones, not every one. The sample yields 45,000 to 65,000 clones, 85% to 95% seen once. This CDR3 has 14 residues. The junction had 6 bases not matched to a gene; V was cut back by 5 bases and J by 4 bases. Germline CDR1 SEHNR, CDR2 FQNEAQ (reference sequence). The specimen was CD4+ T cells from peripheral blood mononuclear cells, collected in the second trimester of pregnancy. This clonotype was sampled from a female donor with multiple sclerosis, enrolled in a pregnancy study. The rearrangement links TRBV7-9 to TRBJ2-3; 7 positions agree with TRBD2. The CDR3 sequence: CASSISGGADTQYF. The CDR3 DNA follows: TGTGCCAGCAGCATTAGTGGGGGGGCAGATACGCAGTATTTT.